This TCR beta chain appears in the sequencing data of a study of cytomegalovirus exposure and HLA in healthy donors. Trimming took 6 bases from V and 3 from J; bases not matched to a gene: 6. The length of the CDR3 is 16 residues. Germline-derived CDR1 and CDR2 are MGHRA and YSYEKL. This table comes from immunoSEQ multiplex PCR, and its TCRdb copy is limited to in-frame clones, with some not included. The data contain about 95,000 clones, roughly 85% of them singletons. This clonotype originated in a man between 18 and 29 years old in good health and CMV-seropositive. The rearrangement links TRBV4-1 to TRBJ2-3; 13 nucleotides match TRBD2. The sequencing input was PBMCs. The CDR3 DNA reads TGCGCCAGCAGGTCCGGACTAGCGGGAGAGACAGATACGCAGTATTTT. As protein: CASRSGLAGETDTQYF.